This T cell receptor (beta chain) appears in the sequencing data of a study of cytomegalovirus exposure and HLA in healthy donors. Libraries were prepared by immunoSEQ multiplex PCR; TCRdb keeps only in-frame clonotypes and omits some of them. Of around 120,000 clones in the sample, around 88% were seen once. The study drew the donors from its approximately 110-subject validation cohort, separate from the approximately 670-subject first cohort. Concerning this clone itself: What it binds is not known.

Notes on the study in general: The study designated some 180 TCR beta chains cytomegalovirus-associated.

The CDR3 sequence is 15 residues long. Trimming left V 4 bases short and J 0 bases short, with 10 bases between. Germline V gives CDR1 SGHRS, CDR2 YFSETQ. Sequencing was performed on PBMCs. The receptor's source is a young man in good health and CMV-seronegative. The chain has TRBV5-1 and TRBJ1-4; D unresolved. CDR3 protein: CASSEQATTNEKLFF. In DNA form, the CDR3 reads TGCGCCAGCAGCGAGCAGGCTACAACTAATGAAAAACTGTTTTTT.